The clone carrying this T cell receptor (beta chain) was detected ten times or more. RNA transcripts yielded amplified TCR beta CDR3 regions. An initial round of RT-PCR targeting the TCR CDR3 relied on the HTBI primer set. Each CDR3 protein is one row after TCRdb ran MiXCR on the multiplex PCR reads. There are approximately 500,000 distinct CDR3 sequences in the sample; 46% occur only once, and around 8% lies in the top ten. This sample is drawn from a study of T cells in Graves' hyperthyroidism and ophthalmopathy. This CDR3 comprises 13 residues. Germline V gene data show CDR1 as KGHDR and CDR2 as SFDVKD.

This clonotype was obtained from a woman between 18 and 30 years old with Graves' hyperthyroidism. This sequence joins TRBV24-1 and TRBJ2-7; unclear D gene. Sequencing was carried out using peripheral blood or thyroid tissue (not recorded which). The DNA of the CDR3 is TGTGCTACTCAAGACAAGGTCTCGGACGAGCAGTACTTC. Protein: CATQDKVSDEQYF.